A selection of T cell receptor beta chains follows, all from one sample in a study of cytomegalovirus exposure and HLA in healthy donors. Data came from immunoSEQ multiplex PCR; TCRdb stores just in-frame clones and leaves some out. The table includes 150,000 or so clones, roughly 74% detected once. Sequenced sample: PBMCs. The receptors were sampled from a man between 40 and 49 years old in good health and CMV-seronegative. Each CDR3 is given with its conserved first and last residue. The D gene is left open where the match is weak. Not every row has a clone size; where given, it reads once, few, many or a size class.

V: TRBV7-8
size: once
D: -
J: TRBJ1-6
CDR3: CASSLGAGTNSPLHF
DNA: TGTGCCAGCAGCTTAGGAGCGGGGACTAATTCACCCCTCCACTTT

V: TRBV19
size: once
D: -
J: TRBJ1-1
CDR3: CASKKQGNTEAFF
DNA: TGTGCCAGTAAAAAACAGGGGAACACTGAAGCTTTCTTT

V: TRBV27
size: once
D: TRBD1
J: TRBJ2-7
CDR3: CASSRQGILSYEQYF
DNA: TGTGCCAGCAGCCGACAGGGGATACTCTCCTACGAGCAGTACTTC

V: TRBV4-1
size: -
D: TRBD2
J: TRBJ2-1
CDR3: CASSQDGGGARNEQFF
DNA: TGCGCCAGCAGCCAAGATGGCGGGGGGGCCCGGAATGAGCAGTTCTTC

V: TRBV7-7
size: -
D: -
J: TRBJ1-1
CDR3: CASSIRRTRHTEAFF
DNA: TGTGCCAGCAGCATCCGACGGACACGCCACACTGAAGCTTTCTTT

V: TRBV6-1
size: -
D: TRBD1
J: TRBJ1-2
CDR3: CASSGGGDRGVGYGYTF
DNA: TGTGCCAGCAGTGGCGGCGGAGACAGGGGGGTTGGCTATGGCTACACCTTC

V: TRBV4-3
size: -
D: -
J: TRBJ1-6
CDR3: CASSQEGGTRDSPLHF
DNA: TGCGCCAGCAGCCAAGAGGGGGGGACGCGTGATTCACCCCTCCACTTT

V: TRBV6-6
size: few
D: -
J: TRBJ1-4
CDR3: CASSYAGQFNEKLFF
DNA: TGTGCCAGCAGTTACGCAGGACAGTTTAATGAAAAACTGTTTTTT

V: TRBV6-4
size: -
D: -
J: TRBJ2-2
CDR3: CASSEASGYNTGELFF
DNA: TGTGCCAGCAGTGAAGCGAGCGGGTATAACACCGGGGAGCTGTTTTTT

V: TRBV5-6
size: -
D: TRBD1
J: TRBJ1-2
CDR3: CASSLGGQGDNYGYTF
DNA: TGTGCCAGCAGCTTGGGGGGACAGGGGGATAACTATGGCTACACCTTC

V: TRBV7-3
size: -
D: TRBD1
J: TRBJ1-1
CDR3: CASSLTGTGLNTEAFF
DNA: TGTGCCAGCAGCTTAACGGGGACAGGGCTGAACACTGAAGCTTTCTTT

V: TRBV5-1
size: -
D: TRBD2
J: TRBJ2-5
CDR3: CASSWGGTSGDQETQYF
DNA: TGCGCCAGCAGCTGGGGGGGAACTAGCGGGGACCAAGAGACCCAGTACTTC

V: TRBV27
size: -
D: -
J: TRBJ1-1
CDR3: CASSPSPGRGLNTEAFF
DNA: TGTGCCAGCAGTCCGTCCCCAGGACGGGGATTAAACACTGAAGCTTTCTTT

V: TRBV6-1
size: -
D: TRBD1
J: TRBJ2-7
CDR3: CASSSRDRALYEQYF
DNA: TGTGCCAGCAGTAGCCGGGACAGGGCGCTCTACGAGCAGTACTTC

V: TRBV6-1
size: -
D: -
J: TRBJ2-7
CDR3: CASSERGTASYEQYF
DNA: TGTGCCAGCAGTGAACGGGGGACCGCCTCCTACGAGCAGTACTTC

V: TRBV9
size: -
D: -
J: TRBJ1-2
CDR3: CASSAYYGYTF
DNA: TGTGCCAGCAGCGCATACTATGGCTACACCTTC

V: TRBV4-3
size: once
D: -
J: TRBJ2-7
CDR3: CASSDRDSEQYF
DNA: TGCGCCAGCAGCGACCGGGACTCCGAGCAGTACTTC

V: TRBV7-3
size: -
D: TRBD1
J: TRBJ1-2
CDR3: CASSPRGTKGYTF
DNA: TGTGCCAGCAGCCCCAGGGGGACGAAAGGCTACACCTTC

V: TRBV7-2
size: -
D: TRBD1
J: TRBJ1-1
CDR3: CASRLQGAYTEAFF
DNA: TGTGCCAGCAGGCTCCAGGGGGCTTACACTGAAGCTTTCTTT

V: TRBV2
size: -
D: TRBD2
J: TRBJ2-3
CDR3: CASGGVLAGEGDTQYF
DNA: TGTGCCAGCGGGGGGGTTCTAGCGGGGGAAGGGGATACGCAGTATTTT

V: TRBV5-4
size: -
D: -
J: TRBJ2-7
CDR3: CASSFGQPSTYEQYF
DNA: TGTGCCAGCAGCTTCGGACAGCCATCAACCTACGAGCAGTACTTC

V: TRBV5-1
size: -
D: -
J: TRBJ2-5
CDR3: CASSLDRVQTQYF
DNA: TGCGCCAGCAGCTTGGACAGGGTTCAGACCCAGTACTTC

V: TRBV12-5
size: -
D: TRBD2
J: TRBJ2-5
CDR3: CASAWAGVETQYF
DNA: TGTGCTAGTGCGTGGGCGGGGGTCGAGACCCAGTACTTC

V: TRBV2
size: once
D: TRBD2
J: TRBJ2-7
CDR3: CASTPEGTSGGSRYEQYF
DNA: TGTGCCAGCACCCCTGAGGGGACTAGCGGGGGTTCTAGGTACGAGCAGTACTTC

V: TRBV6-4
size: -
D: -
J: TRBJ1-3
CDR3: CASSDSAGGAGNTIYF
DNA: TGTGCCAGCAGTGACTCGGCGGGGGGCGCGGGAAACACCATATATTTT

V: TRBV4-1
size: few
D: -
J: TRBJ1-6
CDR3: CASSQVNRVYNSPLHF
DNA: TGCGCCAGCAGCCAAGTTAACAGGGTGTATAATTCACCCCTCCACTTT